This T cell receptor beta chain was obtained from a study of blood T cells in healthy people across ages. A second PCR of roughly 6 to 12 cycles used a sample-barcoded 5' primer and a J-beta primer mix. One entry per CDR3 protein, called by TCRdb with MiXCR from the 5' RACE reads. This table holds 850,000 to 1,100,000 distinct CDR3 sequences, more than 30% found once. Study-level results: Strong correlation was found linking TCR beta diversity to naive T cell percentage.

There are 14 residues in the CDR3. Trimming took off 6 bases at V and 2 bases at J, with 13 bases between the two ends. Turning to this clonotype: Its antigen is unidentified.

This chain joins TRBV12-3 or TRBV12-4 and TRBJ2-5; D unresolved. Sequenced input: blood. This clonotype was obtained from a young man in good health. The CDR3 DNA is TGTGCCAGCAGGGTCAGCGCGTCTCAAGAGACCCAGTACTTC. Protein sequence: CASRVSASQETQYF.